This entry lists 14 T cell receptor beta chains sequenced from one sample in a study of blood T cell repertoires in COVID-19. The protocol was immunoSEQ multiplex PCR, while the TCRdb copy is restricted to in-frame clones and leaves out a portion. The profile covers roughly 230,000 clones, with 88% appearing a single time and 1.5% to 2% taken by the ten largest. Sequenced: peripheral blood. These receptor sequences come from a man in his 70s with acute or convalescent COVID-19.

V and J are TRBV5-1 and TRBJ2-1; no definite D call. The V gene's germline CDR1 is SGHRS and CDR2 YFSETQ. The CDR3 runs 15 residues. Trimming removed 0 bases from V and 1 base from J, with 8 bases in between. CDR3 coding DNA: TGCGCCAGCAGCTTGGGAGTAGAATCCTACAATGAGCAGTTCTTC. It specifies CASSLGVESYNEQFF. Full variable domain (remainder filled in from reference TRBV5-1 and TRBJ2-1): KAGVTQTPRYLIKTRGQQVTLSCSPISGHRSVSWYQQTPGQGLQFLFEYFSETQRNKGNFPGRFSGRQFSNSRSEMNVSTLELGDSALYLCASSLGVESYNEQFFGPGTRLTVL.

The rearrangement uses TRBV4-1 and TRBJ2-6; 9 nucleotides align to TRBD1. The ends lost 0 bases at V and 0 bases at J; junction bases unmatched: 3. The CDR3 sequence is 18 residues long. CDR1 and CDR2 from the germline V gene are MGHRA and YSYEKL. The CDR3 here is CASSQEGQGGSGANVLTF. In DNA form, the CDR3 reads TGCGCCAGCAGCCAAGAGGGACAGGGAGGCTCTGGGGCCAACGTCCTGACTTTC.

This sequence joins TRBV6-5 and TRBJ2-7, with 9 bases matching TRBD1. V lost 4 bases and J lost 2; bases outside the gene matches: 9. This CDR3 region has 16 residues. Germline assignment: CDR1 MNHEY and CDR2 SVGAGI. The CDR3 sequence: CASSLVMGQGPYEQYF. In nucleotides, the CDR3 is TGTGCCAGCAGTTTAGTTATGGGACAGGGTCCCTACGAGCAGTACTTC.

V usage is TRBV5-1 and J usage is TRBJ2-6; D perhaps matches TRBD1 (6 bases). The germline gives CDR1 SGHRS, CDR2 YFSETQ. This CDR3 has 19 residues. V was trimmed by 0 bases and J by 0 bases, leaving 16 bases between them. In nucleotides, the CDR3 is TGCGCCAGCAGCTTGGCTCTTGGGGACAAACGCTCTGGGGCCAACGTCCTGACTTTC. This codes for CASSLALGDKRSGANVLTF.

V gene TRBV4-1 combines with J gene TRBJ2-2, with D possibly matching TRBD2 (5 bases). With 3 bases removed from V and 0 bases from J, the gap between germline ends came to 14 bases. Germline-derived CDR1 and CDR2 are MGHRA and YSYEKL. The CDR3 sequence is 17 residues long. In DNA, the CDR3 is TGCGCCAGCAGCCAGACCTCGGCGGGTACGAACACCGGGGAGCTGTTTTTT. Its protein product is CASSQTSAGTNTGELFF.

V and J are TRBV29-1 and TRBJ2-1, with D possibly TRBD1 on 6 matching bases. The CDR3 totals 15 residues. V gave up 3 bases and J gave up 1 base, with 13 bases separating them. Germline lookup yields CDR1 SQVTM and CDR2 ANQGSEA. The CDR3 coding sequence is TGCAGCGTTGATCCGACAGGCCTATCCTACAATGAGCAGTTCTTC. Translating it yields CSVDPTGLSYNEQFF.

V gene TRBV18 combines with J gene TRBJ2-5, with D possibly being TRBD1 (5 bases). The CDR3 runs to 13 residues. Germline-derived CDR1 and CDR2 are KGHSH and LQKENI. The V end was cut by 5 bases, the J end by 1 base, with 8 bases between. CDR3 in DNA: TGTGCCAGCTCAGACAGTATCCAAGAGACCCAGTACTTC. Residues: CASSDSIQETQYF.

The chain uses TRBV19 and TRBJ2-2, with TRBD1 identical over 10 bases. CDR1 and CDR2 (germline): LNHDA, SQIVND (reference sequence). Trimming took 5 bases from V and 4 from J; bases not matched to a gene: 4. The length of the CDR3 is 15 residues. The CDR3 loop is CASSAGQGGTGELFF. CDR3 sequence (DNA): TGTGCCAGTAGTGCTGGACAGGGGGGCACCGGGGAGCTGTTTTTT.

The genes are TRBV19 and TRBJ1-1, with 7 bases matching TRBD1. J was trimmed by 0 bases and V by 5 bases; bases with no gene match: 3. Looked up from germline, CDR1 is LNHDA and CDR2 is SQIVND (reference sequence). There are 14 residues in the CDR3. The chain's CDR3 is CASSLTGLNTEAFF. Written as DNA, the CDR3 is TGTGCCAGTAGTTTGACAGGGCTGAACACTGAAGCTTTCTTT.

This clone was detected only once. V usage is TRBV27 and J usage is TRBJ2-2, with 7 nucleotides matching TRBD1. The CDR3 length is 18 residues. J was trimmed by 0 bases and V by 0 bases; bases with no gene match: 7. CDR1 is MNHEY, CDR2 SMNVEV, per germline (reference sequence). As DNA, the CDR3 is TGTGCCAGCAGTTTATCGGGGACAGTGATCGCGAACACCGGGGAGCTGTTTTTT. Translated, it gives CASSLSGTVIANTGELFF.

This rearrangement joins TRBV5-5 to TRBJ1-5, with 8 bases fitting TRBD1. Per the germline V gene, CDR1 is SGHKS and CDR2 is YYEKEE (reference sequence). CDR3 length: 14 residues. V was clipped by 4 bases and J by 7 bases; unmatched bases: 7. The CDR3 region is CASSTGQGPQPQHF. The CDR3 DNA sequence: TGTGCCAGCAGCACCGGACAGGGTCCCCAGCCCCAGCATTTT. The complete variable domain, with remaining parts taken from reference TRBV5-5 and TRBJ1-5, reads DAGVTQSPTHLIKTRGQQVTLRCSPISGHKSVSWYQQVLGQGPQFIFQYYEKEERGRGNFPDRFSARQFPNYSSELNVNALLLGDSALYLCASSTGQGPQPQHFGDGTRLSIL.

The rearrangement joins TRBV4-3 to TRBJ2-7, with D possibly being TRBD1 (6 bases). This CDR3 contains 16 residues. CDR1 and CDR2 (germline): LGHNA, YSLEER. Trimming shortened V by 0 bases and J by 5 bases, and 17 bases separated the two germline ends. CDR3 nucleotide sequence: TGCGCCAGCAGCCAAGAATCCGGTGGACAGTCCGACGAGCAGTACTTC. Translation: CASSQESGGQSDEQYF.

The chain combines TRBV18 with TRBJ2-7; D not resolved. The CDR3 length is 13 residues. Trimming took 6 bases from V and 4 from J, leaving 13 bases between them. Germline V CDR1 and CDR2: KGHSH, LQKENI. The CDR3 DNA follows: TGTGCCAGCTCCTTGCCCCACGGGTACGAGCAGTACTTC. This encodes CASSLPHGYEQYF.

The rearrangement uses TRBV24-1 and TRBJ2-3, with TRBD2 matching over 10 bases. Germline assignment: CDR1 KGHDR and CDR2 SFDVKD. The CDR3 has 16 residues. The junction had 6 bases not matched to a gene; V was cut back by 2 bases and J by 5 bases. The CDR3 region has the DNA TGTGCCACCAGTGATTCAAAGCGGGAGGGGAGAGATACGCAGTATTTT. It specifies CATSDSKREGRDTQYF.